This T cell receptor (beta chain) was captured in a study of metastatic and nonmetastatic thyroid tumors. About the research overall: A comparison of repertoires was made across blood and tumor or nodule tissue from malignant and benign thyroid patients. Study-level results: A significant increase in TCR beta diversity was reportedly seen in malignant thyroid tumors relative to benign nodules, in blood and tumor.

Germline trimming cut 2 bases from V and 4 bases from J; bases unmatched to any gene: 8. This CDR3 is built from 16 residues. From germline, CDR1 is DFQATT and CDR2 SNEGSKA (reference sequence). About this clone itself: The antigen remains unidentified.

Treatment of any kind had been given to no patient before thyroid surgery. Original analysis: The study took CDR3 differences across clinicopathological groups and made a distant-metastasis classifier for papillary thyroid cancer from them. TCRdb reassembled clones from the PCR reads with MiXCR. The V and J calls reflect TCRdb's pipeline rather than the authors' work. The data show 15,000 to 25,000 clones, roughly 20% seen once. The chain uses TRBV20-1 and TRBJ2-1; 10 bases align to TRBD2. The source is a male donor with papillary thyroid cancer or a benign thyroid nodule (not recorded which). Some clones in this sample may be carry-over from other donors' samples. The sequenced sample consisted of tumor tissue. The CDR3 loop is CSARLAGAKIYNEQFF. The CDR3 coding sequence is TGCAGTGCTAGACTAGCGGGAGCAAAAATTTACAATGAGCAGTTCTTC.